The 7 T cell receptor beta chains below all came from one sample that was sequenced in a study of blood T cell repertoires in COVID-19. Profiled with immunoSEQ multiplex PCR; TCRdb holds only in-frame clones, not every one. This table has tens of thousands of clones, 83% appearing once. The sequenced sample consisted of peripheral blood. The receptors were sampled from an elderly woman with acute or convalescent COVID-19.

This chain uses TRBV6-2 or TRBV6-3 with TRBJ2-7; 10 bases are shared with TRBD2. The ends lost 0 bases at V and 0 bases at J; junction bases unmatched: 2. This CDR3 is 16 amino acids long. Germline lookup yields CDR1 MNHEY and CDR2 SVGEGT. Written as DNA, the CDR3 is TGTGCCAGCAGTTACTCGTGGACTAGCGGCTCCTACGAGCAGTACTTC. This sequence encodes CASSYSWTSGSYEQYF.

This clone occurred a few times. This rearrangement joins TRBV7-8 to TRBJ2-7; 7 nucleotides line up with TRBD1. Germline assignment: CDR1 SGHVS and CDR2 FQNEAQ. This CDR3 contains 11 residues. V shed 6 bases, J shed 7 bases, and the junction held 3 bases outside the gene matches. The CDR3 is CASRQQGEQYF. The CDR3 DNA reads TGTGCCAGCAGGCAACAGGGGGAGCAGTACTTC.

The CDR3 reads CATSTRQGRGEKLFF. CDR3 nucleotide sequence: TGTGCCACCAGCACACGACAGGGAAGGGGTGAAAAACTGTTTTTT. The V gene is TRBV15, the J gene TRBJ1-4; TRBD1 aligns across 7 bases. The germline gives CDR1 LNHNV, CDR2 YYDKDF (reference sequence). Trimming took 4 bases from V and 7 from J; bases not matched to a gene: 9. This CDR3 has 15 amino acids.

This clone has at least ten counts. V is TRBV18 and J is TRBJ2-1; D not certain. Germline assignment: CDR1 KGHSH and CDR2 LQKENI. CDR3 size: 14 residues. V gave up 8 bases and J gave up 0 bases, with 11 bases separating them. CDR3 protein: CASTLSNSYNEQFF. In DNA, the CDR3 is TGTGCCAGCACCCTCAGTAACTCCTACAATGAGCAGTTCTTC. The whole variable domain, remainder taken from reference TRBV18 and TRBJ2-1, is NAGVMQNPRHLVRRRGQEARLRCSPMKGHSHVYWYRQLPEEGLKFMVYLQKENIIDESGMPKERFSAEFPKEGPSILRIQQVVRGDSAAYFCASTLSNSYNEQFFGPGTRLTVL.

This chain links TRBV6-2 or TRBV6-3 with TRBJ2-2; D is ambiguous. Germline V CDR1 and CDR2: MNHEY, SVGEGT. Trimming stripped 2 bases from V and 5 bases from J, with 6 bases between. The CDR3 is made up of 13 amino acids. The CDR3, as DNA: TGTGCCAGCAGTTACGTTGCGACCGGGGAGCTGTTTTTT. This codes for CASSYVATGELFF.

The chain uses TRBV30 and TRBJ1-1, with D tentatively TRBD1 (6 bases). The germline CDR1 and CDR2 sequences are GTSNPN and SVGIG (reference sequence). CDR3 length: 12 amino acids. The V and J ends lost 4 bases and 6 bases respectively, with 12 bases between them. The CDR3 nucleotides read TGTGCCTGGATAGGGAAGGGGGCTGAAGCTTTCTTT. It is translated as CAWIGKGAEAFF.

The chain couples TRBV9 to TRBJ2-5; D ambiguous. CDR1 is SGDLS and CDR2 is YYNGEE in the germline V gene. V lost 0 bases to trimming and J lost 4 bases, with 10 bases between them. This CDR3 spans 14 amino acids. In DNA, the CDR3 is TGTGCCAGCAGCGTAGGACTGTTCGGAGAGACCCAGTACTTC. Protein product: CASSVGLFGETQYF.